These 5 T cell receptor beta chains were sequenced from one sample in a study of cytomegalovirus exposure and HLA in healthy donors. The PCR used 60 Vbeta and 13 Jbeta primers. Method: immunoSEQ multiplex PCR; TCRdb's copy keeps in-frame clones and lacks some. The table shows fewer than 110,000 clones, with about 81% occurring only once. The sequencing input was PBMCs. These TCRs come from a man aged 45 to 65 in good health and CMV-seronegative.

The chain couples TRBV5-1 to TRBJ2-1; 8 bases are a match to TRBD2. V lost 1 base, J lost 0 bases, and 3 bases stayed unmatched. From germline, CDR1 is SGHRS and CDR2 YFSETQ. The CDR3 covers 16 residues. The CDR3 reads CASSLSTSGSYNEQFF. The CDR3, as DNA: TGCGCCAGCAGCTTGTCAACTAGCGGCTCCTACAATGAGCAGTTCTTC.

CDR3 region: CASSYAGEGNQPQHF. CDR3 in DNA: TGTGCCAGCAGTTACGCCGGTGAGGGCAATCAGCCCCAGCATTTT. The chain is built from TRBV6-5 and TRBJ1-5; unclear D gene. Germline CDR1 and CDR2: MNHEY and SVGAGI. V was trimmed by 2 bases and J by 2 bases, leaving 10 bases between them. The CDR3 is 15 residues long.

The V gene is TRBV29-1, the J gene TRBJ2-1; the D is unclear. V lost 1 base, J lost 1 base, and 14 bases lay in between. Germline V gene sequence: CDR1 SQVTM, CDR2 ANQGSEA. This CDR3 is built from 16 residues. This CDR3 is CSVEGGATDSYNEQFF. CDR3 coding DNA: TGCAGCGTTGAAGGAGGCGCCACCGATTCCTACAATGAGCAGTTCTTC.

The chain uses TRBV2 and TRBJ1-1, with 7 nucleotides matching TRBD1. Trimming removed 8 bases from V and 6 bases from J; junction bases left unmatched: 15. This CDR3 spans 15 amino acids. Germline CDR1 and CDR2: SNHLY and FYNNEI. The CDR3 coding sequence is TGTGCCAGCCCCGAAGCCGAGGGGGCTAGGGCTGAAGCTTTCTTT. It is translated as CASPEAEGARAEAFF.

The J gene is TRBJ2-3, the V gene TRBV14, with a possible D match to TRBD2 (6 bases). This CDR3 spans 13 amino acids. Germline CDR1 is SGHDN and CDR2 is FVKESK. With 4 bases removed from V and 5 bases from J, the gap between germline ends came to 10 bases. The CDR3, as DNA: TGTGCCAGCAGCCGGGGACTGGAAGATACGCAGTATTTT. Its protein is CASSRGLEDTQYF.